This entry describes one TCR beta chain. Its antigen is still unknown. Sorted-subset replicate PCRs used 150 to 200 ng of genomic DNA. This amount corresponded to 30,000 to 35,000 T cell genomes. In the authors' workflow: ImmunoSEQ only sent back junction sequences with no quality scores, so filtering was done differently. Generated by immunoSEQ multiplex PCR, the TCRdb table keeps only in-frame clones and is missing some. V, J and clone size derive from that table, while D and trimming were established from the DNA sequence. The repertoire consists of just over 2,000,000 clones, with roughly 95% occurring once and the leading ten covering around 0.13%. The data are from a study of shared clonotypes between healthy human individuals. General study results and limits: In general, naive subsets displayed greater estimated richness than memory subsets did.

There are 15 residues in the CDR3. In germline, CDR1 is MDHEN, CDR2 SYDVKM. Trimming removed 3 bases at V and 4 bases at J, with 14 bases between. Sequencing used naive CD4+ T cells sorted from blood. Subset noted: CD45RA+ positively selected. The origin of this receptor is a man aged 18 to 35 in good health. The chain recombines TRBV28 with TRBJ2-3; no firm D call. CDR3 in DNA: TGTGCCAGCAGTTTGTTGAGTCCTGGTGCAGATACGCAGTATTTT. Translation gives CASSLLSPGADTQYF.